This T cell receptor beta chain comes out of a study of blood T cell repertoires in COVID-19. Background on the study: Acute-phase and convalescent COVID-19 samples originated in the United States, Italy and Spain. PBMCs, B-cell-depleted T cells, or T cells provided the cDNA or gDNA that made up the material.

Study processing details: Amplifying reference gene primers gave estimates of nucleated cell counts. Clones were sequenced by immunoSEQ multiplex PCR, and TCRdb holds only the in-frame ones, with some missing. V, J and clone size derive from that table, while D and trimming were established from the DNA sequence. This sample has about 130,000 clones, with roughly 83% found just once. The specimen was peripheral blood. The sequence derives from an elderly woman with acute or convalescent COVID-19.

The CDR3 nucleotides read TGTGCCAGTAGTATGGAAACTAGTACAATGAAGCAGTTCTTC. Translating gives CASSMETSTMKQFF. J is TRBJ2-1 and V is TRBV19; D perhaps matches TRBD2 (5 bases). The CDR3 runs to 14 residues. Looked up from germline, CDR1 is LNHDA and CDR2 is SQIVND (reference sequence). Trimming took off 3 bases at V and 11 bases at J, with 17 bases between the two ends.